This TCR beta chain was found in a study of cytomegalovirus exposure and HLA in healthy donors. This PCR relied on a set of 60 Vbeta primers and 13 Jbeta primers. Libraries were prepared by immunoSEQ multiplex PCR; TCRdb keeps only in-frame clonotypes and omits some of them. Counted here are some 97,000 clones, under 80% occurring once; the ten biggest clones make up under 5.5%. Note on this clone: The antigen remains unidentified.

CDR1 and CDR2 (germline): MDHEN, SYDVKM. V gave up 3 bases and J gave up 1 base, with 6 bases separating them. There are 13 residues in the CDR3. The study's findings and limits: Researchers reported from a later analysis that most CMV-associated TCR beta chains appeared HLA-restricted. A previous analysis found most TCR beta V segments productive roughly 90% or roughly 30% of the time. Because they were indistinguishable, some V segments, including TRBV6-2 and TRBV6-3, were excluded. Accurate prediction of most subjects' HLA-A and HLA-B alleles from TCR beta sequences was reported.

The sequencing sample was made of PBMCs. The V call is TRBV28, the J call TRBJ1-1; maybe TRBD1 (6 bases). This clonotype was obtained from a woman younger than 30 in good health and CMV-seropositive. CDR3 loop: CASSLTGNTEAFF. In DNA form, the CDR3 reads TGTGCCAGCAGTTTGACAGGGAACACTGAAGCTTTCTTT.